This record concerns one T cell receptor beta chain sequence. What it recognizes is unknown. The sample originates from a study of memory CD4+ T cells and cytomegalovirus serostatus. Study summary: Of the healthy Belgian adults, several were CMV seropositive and 20 to 30 seronegative.

This CDR3 has 13 amino acids. Germline CDR1 is SGHNT and CDR2 is YYREEE (reference sequence). Trimming left V 2 bases short and J 5 bases short, with 8 bases between. Single viable CD3+CD4+CD8-CD45RO+ cells were sorted as the memory CD4+ T cells. Findings and limits, study-wide: A US-trained random forest predicted CMV serostatus with median AUC around 0.9.

TCRdb's table, derived via immunoSEQ multiplex PCR, lists solely in-frame clones and lacks some. The data show around 99,000 clones, roughly 80% seen once. The rearrangement links TRBV5-4 to TRBJ1-5, with D unresolved. The receptor comes from an adult in good health and CMV-seropositive. Sequences were obtained from memory CD4+ T cells from blood. CDR3 protein: CASSFDGDQPQHF. As DNA, the CDR3 is TGTGCCAGCAGCTTTGACGGTGATCAGCCCCAGCATTTT.